This TCR beta chain was captured by sequencing in a study of T cell responses to AZD1222 COVID-19 vaccine. Study conclusions and caveats: Repertoires were sampled only after the peak T cell response. CD4 TCRs covered the whole spike, strongest at regions 160-218 and 743-854. Receipt of two AZD1222 doses was followed by a rise in Spike-specific TCR breadth and depth.

Concerning this clone itself: Its antigen is unidentified.

Profiling relied on immunoSEQ multiplex PCR, and the TCRdb table lists in-frame clones only, not all of them. Seen here are tens of thousands of clones, roughly 88% observed once, and the top ten hold over 15%. This receptor was taken from an adult who received the AZD1222 COVID-19 vaccine. Specimen: peripheral blood, collected 28 days after the second AZD1222 dose.

The DNA for the CDR3 is TGTGCCAGCAGCAGGACAGGGGGCGAGATCGGCAATCAGCCCCAGCATTTT. Its translation: CASSRTGGEIGNQPQHF. This sequence joins TRBV2 and TRBJ1-5; TRBD1 agrees at 11 bases. This CDR3 contains 17 residues. Germline assignment: CDR1 SNHLY and CDR2 FYNNEI. V was clipped by 6 bases and J by 2 bases; unmatched bases: 9.